The 25 T cell receptor beta chains below all came from one sample that was sequenced in a study of blood T cells in healthy people across ages. The authors ran a second PCR of about 6 to 11 cycles using a sample-barcoded 5' primer and a J-beta primer mix. TCRdb used MiXCR to reprocess the 5' RACE reads, holding one entry per CDR3 protein. The sample yields over 1,500,000 distinct CDR3 sequences, 39% seen once. Sample: blood. Every receptor here comes from a human donor in good health.

This clonotype was observed at least ten times. The J gene is TRBJ2-7, the V gene TRBV29-1, with 10 positions matching TRBD1. This CDR3 is built from 13 residues. V lost 4 bases to trimming and J lost 5 bases; unmatched junction nucleotides: 5. CDR1 SQVTM and CDR2 ANQGSEA come from the germline V gene. The chain's CDR3 is CSVAGQGIHEQYF. CDR3 DNA sequence: TGCAGCGTTGCGGGACAGGGGATCCACGAGCAGTACTTC.

This clonotype was found a few times. The chain has TRBV7-2 and TRBJ2-7, with TRBD1 matching over 7 bases. V lost 5 bases and J lost 4; bases outside the gene matches: 8. Germline V gives CDR1 SGHTA, CDR2 FQGNSA. There are 14 residues in the CDR3. The CDR3 region is CASSSHRGPYEQYF. The CDR3 DNA reads as TGTGCCAGCAGCAGTCACAGGGGACCATACGAGCAGTACTTC.

This clonotype was observed a handful of times. The gene calls are TRBV24-1 and TRBJ2-5; D call uncertain. Trimming removed 2 bases at V and 4 bases at J, with 13 bases between. Germline lookup yields CDR1 KGHDR and CDR2 SFDVKD. The CDR3 is 15 residues long. The CDR3 here is CATSDSRSGIETQYF. As DNA, the CDR3 is TGTGCCACCAGTGATTCCCGTTCGGGTATAGAGACCCAGTACTTC.

This clonotype has only a few counts. The V call is TRBV12-3 or TRBV12-4, the J call TRBJ2-1, with D unresolved. The V end lost 5 bases, the J end lost 10 bases, and 12 bases lay between the germline ends. This CDR3 has 12 residues. The CDR3 loop reads CASSTPGWEQFF. Written as DNA, the CDR3 is TGTGCCAGCAGTACCCCAGGTTGGGAGCAGTTCTTC.

This clonotype was seen only a few times. The chain recombines TRBV20-1 with TRBJ2-7; possible D gene TRBD1, 6 bases. V gave up 5 bases and J gave up 3 bases, with 17 bases separating them. The length of the CDR3 is 14 residues. CDR1 is DFQATT, CDR2 SNEGSKA, per germline (reference sequence). The CDR3 region is CSARTTGIGYEQYF. The CDR3 bases are TGCAGTGCTCGAACCACAGGGATCGGCTACGAGCAGTACTTC.

This chain's CDR3 is CASSPLVGGFYGYTF. The CDR3 coding sequence is TGTGCCAGCAGCCCCCTGGTGGGGGGGTTCTATGGCTACACCTTC. The gene calls are TRBV3-1 and TRBJ1-2; possibly TRBD1 for D (5 bases). The V end was cut by 4 bases, the J end by 4 bases, with 16 bases between. CDR3 length equals 15 residues. The germline V gene has CDR1 LGHDT and CDR2 YNNKEL (reference sequence).

The J gene is TRBJ2-3, the V gene TRBV12-3 or TRBV12-4; TRBD2 matches 8 bases. V was clipped by 6 bases and J by 3 bases; unmatched bases: 5. The CDR3 totals 14 residues. The CDR3 protein is CASRPGLDTDTQYF. Written as DNA, the CDR3 is TGTGCCAGCAGGCCGGGACTAGATACAGATACGCAGTATTTT.

Only a few counts were recorded for this clonotype. The V call is TRBV29-1, the J call TRBJ2-7; 9 bases match TRBD1. This CDR3 has 15 residues. Germline loops: CDR1 SQVTM, CDR2 ANQGSEA. With V trimmed by 4 bases and J by 3 bases, 10 bases remained unmatched. CDR3 in DNA: TGCAGCGTTGTTTTTCCGGGACAGGGAAACTACGAGCAGTACTTC. Translated: CSVVFPGQGNYEQYF.

V and J are TRBV5-1 and TRBJ2-7, with D uncertain. Germline CDR1 and CDR2: SGHRS and YFSETQ. CDR3 length equals 13 residues. The V and J ends lost 0 bases and 7 bases respectively, with 11 bases between them. The CDR3 loop is CASSLEIGSEQYV. The CDR3 region has the DNA TGCGCCAGCAGCTTGGAAATCGGGTCAGAGCAGTACGTC.

This chain connects TRBV20-1 to TRBJ2-1, with D possibly matching TRBD2 (6 bases). This CDR3 spans 14 amino acids. Trimming cost V 7 bases and J 13 bases, with 26 bases left between them. Looked up from germline, CDR1 is DFQATT and CDR2 is SNEGSKA (reference sequence). CDR3 protein: CSVRPLAQQETQFF. DNA for the CDR3: TGCAGTGTTCGCCCCCTAGCGCAACAAGAGACCCAGTTCTTC.

This sequence joins TRBV12-3 or TRBV12-4 and TRBJ2-1, with D uncertain. The CDR3 extends over 15 amino acids. Between the trimmed V and J ends, which lost 5 bases and 5 bases, there was a span of 16 bases. The CDR3 reads CASSPSNPPHNEQFF. CDR3 DNA: TGTGCCAGCAGTCCGTCTAATCCCCCCCACAATGAGCAGTTCTTC.

This chain links TRBV12-3 or TRBV12-4 with TRBJ1-5, with 7 bases aligning to TRBD1. V shed 7 bases, J shed 3 bases, and the junction held 9 bases outside the gene matches. The CDR3 covers 15 residues. The CDR3 loop reads CASTPGGGVNQPQHF. In DNA, the CDR3 is TGTGCCAGCACCCCGGGAGGGGGCGTCAATCAGCCCCAGCATTTT.

The chain links TRBV11-2 to TRBJ2-1; the match to TRBD2 covers 11 bases. Germline values: CDR1 SGHAT, CDR2 FQNNGV. The J segment lost 6 bases and the V segment lost 1 base, leaving 2 bases of the junction unmatched. There are 15 residues in the CDR3. In DNA form, the CDR3 reads TGTGCCAGCAGCTTAGGACTAGCGGGATGCAATGAGCAGTTCTTC. It specifies CASSLGLAGCNEQFF.

V is TRBV7-9 and J is TRBJ2-7; 7 bases align to TRBD2. Germline CDR1 SEHNR, CDR2 FQNEAQ (reference sequence). There are 11 residues in the CDR3. V gave up 7 bases and J gave up 5 bases; unmatched junction bases: 2. This chain's CDR3 is CASTAGDEQYF. As DNA, the CDR3 is TGTGCCAGCACCGCGGGGGACGAGCAGTACTTC. The entire variable domain, with the rest obtained from reference TRBV7-9 and TRBJ2-7, is as follows: DTGVSQNPRHKITKRGQNVTFRCDPISEHNRLYWYRQTLGQGPEFLTYFQNEAQLEKSRLLSDRFSAERPKGSFSTLEIQRTEQGDSAMYLCASTAGDEQYFGPGTRLTVT.

This clonotype was recorded a few times. The J gene is TRBJ2-5, the V gene TRBV9; a weak D match, TRBD2 (6 bases). This CDR3 has 15 residues. The V gene lost 0 bases and the J gene lost 5 bases, with 14 bases spanning the gap. Germline V gene lookup returns CDR1 SGDLS and CDR2 YYNGEE. The CDR3 DNA is TGTGCCAGCAGCGTAGACCCCACACGGGGGGAGACCCAGTACTTC. Its protein product is CASSVDPTRGETQYF.

This clonotype was counted between two and nine times. The chain links TRBV11-3 to TRBJ2-1; D is perhaps TRBD2 (6 bases). The germline V and J ends were trimmed by 4 bases and 5 bases, with 15 bases remaining between them. CDR1 and CDR2 from the germline V gene are SGHNT and YENEEA. This CDR3 is built from 15 residues. The CDR3 DNA reads TGTGCCAGCAGCTCGGGACTGGACCTTAACAATGAGCAGTTCTTC. Amino acids: CASSSGLDLNNEQFF.

J is TRBJ2-1 and V is TRBV6-2 or TRBV6-3; D is perhaps TRBD1 (5 bases). Deletions cut 0 bases from V and 7 bases from J, with 7 bases between. Germline V gives CDR1 MNHEY, CDR2 SVGEGT. The length of the CDR3 is 13 residues. CDR3 nucleotides: TGTGCCAGCAGTTACTCCCGACAGAATGAGCAGTTCTTC. Translating gives CASSYSRQNEQFF.

The chain combines TRBV24-1 with TRBJ2-3; no firm D call. Per germline, CDR1 KGHDR and CDR2 SFDVKD. The CDR3 is 16 residues long. Trimming removed 2 bases at V and 2 bases at J, with 13 bases between. This chain's CDR3 is CATSDSHGLLTDTQYF. The CDR3 DNA sequence: TGTGCCACCAGTGATTCGCATGGGCTACTCACAGATACGCAGTATTTT.

The J gene is TRBJ1-2, the V gene TRBV3-1; no firm D call. CDR3 length: 17 residues. V was clipped by 1 base and J by 2 bases, with 17 bases between them. Germline V gene data show CDR1 as LGHDT and CDR2 as YNNKEL (reference sequence). The DNA of the CDR3 is TGTGCCAGCAGCCAAGGGCCGGCAGCGGGCCAGAACTATGGCTACACCTTC. Translated, it gives CASSQGPAAGQNYGYTF. The whole variable domain, remainder taken from reference TRBV3-1 and TRBJ1-2, is DTAVSQTPKYLVTQMGNDKSIKCEQNLGHDTMYWYKQDSKKFLKIMFSYNNKELIINETVPNRFSPKSPDKAHLNLHINSLELGDSAVYFCASSQGPAAGQNYGYTFGSGTRLTVV.

The V call is TRBV6-2 or TRBV6-3, the J call TRBJ2-3; a possible D gene is TRBD2 (5 bases). This CDR3 comprises 13 residues. V was pared by 9 bases and J by 2 bases, with 12 bases between. CDR1 is MNHEY and CDR2 is SVGEGT in the germline V gene. CDR3: CASVGIPTDTQYF. The CDR3 DNA follows: TGTGCCAGTGTCGGGATTCCCACAGATACGCAGTATTTT.

This clonotype has just a few counts. The chain uses TRBV2 and TRBJ2-1; 8 bases agree with TRBD2. The CDR3 has 16 residues. After removal of 4 bases from V and 4 bases from J, the junction contained 9 bases not matched to a gene. The germline CDR1 and CDR2 sequences are SNHLY and FYNNEI. DNA of the CDR3: TGTGCCAGCAGTGCTCAGACGGGGGGGTCGTACAATGAGCAGTTCTTC. It codes for CASSAQTGGSYNEQFF.

The chain carries TRBV5-1 and TRBJ2-7, with 9 bases matching TRBD1. This CDR3 contains 15 residues. Trimming removed 4 bases from V and 4 bases from J; junction bases left unmatched: 9. Germline CDR1 SGHRS, CDR2 YFSETQ. The CDR3 region has the DNA TGCGCCAGCAGCGCCCAAGGACAGGGGCCTTACGAGCAGTACTTC. Translated, it gives CASSAQGQGPYEQYF.

This clonotype has only a few counts. The chain combines TRBV9 with TRBJ2-3; the match to TRBD2 covers 10 bases. This CDR3 has 16 amino acids. Germline CDR1 reads SGDLS; CDR2 reads YYNGEE. V lost 3 bases to trimming and J lost 2 bases; unmatched junction nucleotides: 6. CDR3 bases: TGTGCCAGCAGCGATTTAGCGGGGGGTATCACAGATACGCAGTATTTT. It yields the protein CASSDLAGGITDTQYF.

A few counts support this clonotype. This sequence joins TRBV28 and TRBJ2-1; TRBD2 agrees at 9 bases. The V gene's germline CDR1 is MDHEN and CDR2 SYDVKM. With V trimmed by 6 bases and J by 7 bases, 10 bases remained unmatched. The CDR3 extends over 15 amino acids. CDR3 nucleotide sequence: TGTGCCAGCAGCCTAAAGCGGGGGGCTTGGAATGAGCAGTTCTTC. Translation gives CASSLKRGAWNEQFF.

This clonotype was counted a few times. The CDR3 reads CSARTGGGRRTGELFF. The CDR3 DNA reads as TGCAGTGCTAGGACAGGGGGGGGAAGAAGGACCGGGGAGCTGTTTTTT. V gene TRBV20-1 combines with J gene TRBJ2-2; 9 bases match TRBD1. After removal of 3 bases from V and 5 bases from J, the junction contained 10 bases not matched to a gene. The CDR3 is made up of 16 amino acids. Germline V gene lookup returns CDR1 DFQATT and CDR2 SNEGSKA (reference sequence).